This TCR beta chain was retrieved from a study of T cell responses to AZD1222 COVID-19 vaccine. Generated by immunoSEQ multiplex PCR, the TCRdb table keeps only in-frame clones and is missing some. This sample yields tens of thousands of clones, of which 90% to 95% are seen a single time; roughly 4.8% belongs to the top ten. The germline gives CDR1 SNHLY, CDR2 FYNNEI. The V end lost 4 bases, the J end lost 5 bases, and 13 bases lay between the germline ends. There are 14 residues in the CDR3. Sequenced material: peripheral blood, taken on day 0 of AZD1222 vaccination. The origin of this receptor is an adult in good health. The chain links TRBV2 to TRBJ2-3; possible D gene TRBD2, 5 bases. DNA of the CDR3: TGTGCCAGCAGTGCGAGTGAGGGAAAAGATACGCAGTATTTT. Its protein product is CASSASEGKDTQYF.